These 28 T cell receptor beta chains came from one sample sequenced in a study of T-cell reconstitution after alpha-beta-depleted transplantation in children. The library targeted TCRbeta and was prepared with unique molecular identifiers. MiXCR, run by TCRdb on the PCR reads, gives a single entry per CDR3 protein. Here the sample spans more than 400,000 distinct CDR3 sequences, over 10% being singletons. The sequencing used PBMCs, mostly from graft donor cells, collected 180 days after TCRalphabeta/CD19-depleted stem cell transplant. The receptors shown here come from a female patient between 2 and 15 years old who had a stem cell transplant for aplastic anemia, so the T cells may come from the graft donor.

This clonotype was seen only a few times. The rearrangement joins TRBV18 to TRBJ2-1, with a weak D call TRBD2 (5 bases). Per germline, CDR1 KGHSH and CDR2 LQKENI. This CDR3 contains 13 residues. V was clipped by 5 bases and J by 7 bases, with 12 bases between them. CDR3 sequence: CASSIGMGNEQFF. The CDR3 nucleotides are TGTGCCAGCTCAATCGGGATGGGGAATGAGCAGTTCTTC. Full variable domain (outside the CDR3, taken from reference TRBV18 and TRBJ2-1): NAGVMQNPRHLVRRRGQEARLRCSPMKGHSHVYWYRQLPEEGLKFMVYLQKENIIDESGMPKERFSAEFPKEGPSILRIQQVVRGDSAAYFCASSIGMGNEQFFGPGTRLTVL.

The table lists this clonotype with a few counts. The chain carries TRBV6-5 and TRBJ1-5, with D hard to call. CDR3 length: 15 amino acids. Per germline, CDR1 MNHEY and CDR2 SVGAGI. V was trimmed by 0 bases and J by 7 bases, leaving 13 bases between them. The CDR3 coding sequence is TGTGCCAGCAGTTACTCCGTCCCACCCAGACAGCCCCAGCATTTT. Translated: CASSYSVPPRQPQHF.

This clonotype was seen repeatedly, ten times or more. The CDR3 loop is CASSPSSGSGSEQFF. The DNA for the CDR3 is TGCGCCAGCAGCCCGTCAAGCGGGAGTGGATCTGAGCAGTTCTTC. The rearrangement uses TRBV5-1 and TRBJ2-1, with 8 positions matching TRBD2. Trimming at V came to 4 bases and at J to 9 bases, leaving 12 bases not matched to a gene. In germline, CDR1 is SGHRS, CDR2 YFSETQ. CDR3 length equals 15 residues.

Ten or more counts support this clonotype. DNA for the CDR3: TGTGCTAGTGGTTTGGTACAAGCTGGTGAGCAGTTCTTC. This gives the protein CASGLVQAGEQFF. J is TRBJ2-1 and V is TRBV12-5; no firm D call. Per germline, CDR1 LGHNT and CDR2 FRNRAP. V was pared by 0 bases and J by 9 bases, with 9 bases between. This CDR3 is 13 amino acids long.

This clonotype was recorded many times. The chain recombines TRBV12-3 or TRBV12-4 with TRBJ1-2; D is possibly TRBD1 (6 bases). The V gene lost 8 bases and the J gene lost 4 bases, with 14 bases spanning the gap. The CDR3 runs to 13 residues. This chain's CDR3 is CASHNAGAYGYTF. In nucleotides, the CDR3 is TGTGCCAGCCACAATGCAGGGGCCTATGGCTACACCTTC.

This clonotype came up many times. The chain is built from TRBV20-1 and TRBJ2-2; 9 bases line up with TRBD2. The CDR3 is 15 amino acids. Germline V lookup: CDR1 DFQATT, CDR2 SNEGSKA (reference sequence). The trim removed 2 bases at V and 8 bases at J, leaving 9 bases unmatched. The CDR3 reads CSARSRREGQGELFF. The CDR3 DNA sequence: TGCAGTGCTAGATCTCGGCGGGAGGGCCAAGGGGAGCTGTTTTTT.

The CDR3 DNA follows: TGCAGCGCCAGGGGGGGGGCCGGCACAGATACGCAGTATTTT. Protein sequence: CSARGGAGTDTQYF. The V and J genes are TRBV29-1 and TRBJ2-3; D is perhaps TRBD1 or TRBD2 (7 bases each). CDR3 length: 14 residues. The V gene lost 7 bases and the J gene lost 1 base, with 15 bases spanning the gap. CDR1 is SQVTM, CDR2 ANQGSEA, per germline.

At least ten counts were recorded for this clonotype. The chain joins TRBV5-1 to TRBJ2-1, with a weak D call TRBD2 (5 bases). Trimming removed 3 bases from V and 5 bases from J, with 9 bases in between. This CDR3 contains 13 residues. Per the germline V gene, CDR1 is SGHRS and CDR2 is YFSETQ. The CDR3 DNA reads as TGCGCCAGCAGCTCACTAGTCAACAATGAGCAGTTCTTC. Its protein product is CASSSLVNNEQFF.

About this clonotype itself: The junction shows a germline mismatch at one end, possibly a read error. The V gene is TRBV4-3, the J gene TRBJ2-4; 8 nucleotides agree with TRBD2. Germline assignment: CDR1 LGHNA and CDR2 YSLEER. This CDR3 is built from 18 residues. The CDR3 DNA is TGCGCCAGCAGTCGTTCCCCCTCGGGGGGGCAGGCCAAAAACAGTCAGTACTTC. Protein: CASSRSPSGGQAKNSQYF.

This clonotype was seen a handful of times. V is TRBV7-9 and J is TRBJ2-7, with a tentative D call TRBD2 (6 bases). V was shortened by 5 bases and J by 5 bases, with 13 bases between the two germline ends. This CDR3 is 13 amino acids long. Per the germline V gene, CDR1 is SEHNR and CDR2 is FQNEAQ (reference sequence). CDR3 residues: CASSDVRLDEQYV. The CDR3 nucleotides are TGTGCCAGCAGCGACGTTAGACTAGACGAGCAGTACGTC.

The table lists this clonotype with many counts. The chain links TRBV20-1 to TRBJ2-7, with 7 bases identical to TRBD2. CDR1 is DFQATT and CDR2 is SNEGSKA in the germline V gene (reference sequence). V lost 4 bases and J lost 0; bases outside the gene matches: 3. The CDR3 covers 13 residues. This CDR3 is CSAIGGSSYEQYF. CDR3 sequence (DNA): TGCAGTGCTATAGGCGGGAGCTCCTACGAGCAGTACTTC.

The chain carries TRBV19 and TRBJ2-7; D remains unclear. This CDR3 has 13 amino acids. Trimming shortened V by 5 bases and J by 5 bases, and 13 bases separated the two germline ends. The germline CDR1 and CDR2 sequences are LNHDA and SQIVND (reference sequence). CDR3 sequence (DNA): TGTGCCAGTAGTCTCGGGCCTTTGCACGAGCAGTACGTC. Its protein is CASSLGPLHEQYV.

Only a few counts were recorded for this clonotype. The rearrangement links TRBV20-1 to TRBJ2-1, with 9 positions matching TRBD2. The junction had 11 bases not matched to a gene; V was cut back by 4 bases and J by 1 base. The CDR3 contains 17 residues. From germline, CDR1 is DFQATT and CDR2 SNEGSKA (reference sequence). The CDR3 DNA reads TGCAGTGCTACCGAAGTAAGACTAGCGGCTTCCTACAATGAGCAGTTCTTC. It encodes CSATEVRLAASYNEQFF.

This clonotype was seen repeatedly, ten times or more. The V and J genes are TRBV15 and TRBJ2-1; D remains unclear. Germline CDR1 is LNHNV and CDR2 is YYDKDF (reference sequence). V was pared by 3 bases and J by 6 bases, with 9 bases between. The CDR3 totals 13 residues. The CDR3 protein is CATSRGLSNEQFF. Here the CDR3 DNA reads TGTGCCACCAGCAGGGGCCTTTCCAATGAGCAGTTCTTC. Variable domain in full (rest from reference TRBV15 and TRBJ2-1): DAMVIQNPRYQVTQFGKPVTLSCSQTLNHNVMYWYQQKSSQAPKLLFHYYDKDFNNEADTPDNFQSRRPNTSFCFLDIRSPGLGDTAMYLCATSRGLSNEQFFGPGTRLTVL.

In this sample, this clonotype turned up many times. This chain connects TRBV12-3 or TRBV12-4 to TRBJ2-1; 10 positions agree with TRBD2. The CDR3 extends over 16 amino acids. V was pared by 9 bases and J by 1 base, with 9 bases of the junction left unmatched. CDR3 residues: CASLSLAGDSYNEQFF. The CDR3 DNA reads as TGTGCCAGTCTGTCTCTAGCGGGAGATTCCTACAATGAGCAGTTCTTC.

CDR3 nucleotide sequence: TGTGCCAGCAGCTTAGAGGAGCGGCTCACAGATACGCAGTATTTT. It translates to CASSLEERLTDTQYF. The chain joins TRBV11-2 to TRBJ2-3, with a weak D call TRBD2 (5 bases). This CDR3 spans 15 amino acids. Trimming removed 0 bases at V and 2 bases at J, with 9 bases between. In germline, CDR1 is SGHAT, CDR2 FQNNGV.

A few counts support this clonotype. This rearrangement joins TRBV20-1 to TRBJ2-3; the D is unclear. The V end was cut by 3 bases, the J end by 6 bases, with 7 bases between. CDR1 and CDR2 from the germline V gene are DFQATT and SNEGSKA (reference sequence). The CDR3 runs 11 residues. CDR3 region: CSARKKDTQYF. The CDR3 region has the DNA TGCAGTGCTAGGAAAAAGGATACGCAGTATTTT.

The CDR3 sequence is CASSVLKGQPNTGELFF. The CDR3 region has the DNA TGTGCCAGCAGCGTACTCAAGGGACAGCCGAACACCGGGGAGCTGTTTTTT. The chain couples TRBV7-9 to TRBJ2-2, with TRBD1 matching over 7 bases. Germline V gene lookup returns CDR1 SEHNR and CDR2 FQNEAQ (reference sequence). The V segment lost 5 bases and the J segment 0 bases; nucleotides outside the gene matches: 9. This CDR3 region has 17 residues.

This clonotype was found many times. J is TRBJ1-4 and V is TRBV12-3 or TRBV12-4, with a possible D match to TRBD1 (6 bases). V lost 7 bases and J lost 0, with 12 bases in between. The CDR3 loop spans 15 amino acids. CDR3 in DNA: TGTGCCAGCACCATTAGGACAGCAACTAATGAAAAACTGTTTTTT. It yields the protein CASTIRTATNEKLFF.

In the case of this clonotype: Mismatch with germline at one junction end may stem from a read error. This chain uses TRBV12-3 or TRBV12-4 with TRBJ2-3; TRBD2 agrees at 7 bases. There are 19 residues in the CDR3. This CDR3 is CAISSTRPLAAQSTDTQYF. CDR3 DNA: TGTGCCATCAGTTCTACGCGTCCTCTAGCGGCACAGAGCACAGATACGCAGTATTTT.

The chain's CDR3 is CASSISGGISGNTIYF. CDR3 nucleotide sequence: TGTGCCAGTAGTATATCGGGGGGCATCTCTGGAAACACCATATATTTT. The chain recombines TRBV19 with TRBJ1-3; weak D call: TRBD1 (6 bases). The CDR3 spans 16 residues. Trimming took off 2 bases at V and 0 bases at J, with 11 bases between the two ends. The germline CDR1 and CDR2 sequences are LNHDA and SQIVND (reference sequence).

This clonotype occurred a few times. The CDR3 sequence is CASSPLGTSGSEEQFF. The CDR3 DNA sequence: TGTGCCAGCAGTCCCCTCGGGACTAGCGGGAGCGAGGAGCAGTTCTTC. The chain carries TRBV27 and TRBJ2-1, with 14 bases lining up with TRBD2. This CDR3 spans 16 amino acids. Germline CDR1 reads MNHEY; CDR2 reads SMNVEV (reference sequence). Trimming cost V 5 bases and J 10 bases; bases outside gene matches: 10.

There are a few counts of this clonotype. The J gene is TRBJ2-1, the V gene TRBV6-2 or TRBV6-3; D remains ambiguous. The CDR3 has 13 residues. Per germline, CDR1 MNHEY and CDR2 SVGEGT. V lost 2 bases to trimming and J lost 4 bases, with 6 bases between them. The CDR3 DNA reads TGTGCCAGCAGTTACGAAGATTACAATGAGCAGTTCTTC. This sequence encodes CASSYEDYNEQFF.

This clonotype was detected many times. The chain recombines TRBV29-1 with TRBJ1-5; 8 nucleotides line up with TRBD1. The V gene's germline CDR1 is SQVTM and CDR2 ANQGSEA. This CDR3 is 13 amino acids long. J gave up 5 bases and V 5 bases, and 5 bases lay outside the gene matches. The CDR3 here is CSVMDREYQPQHF. The DNA for the CDR3 is TGCAGCGTTATGGACAGGGAATATCAGCCCCAGCATTTT.

This sequence joins TRBV2 and TRBJ2-3, with TRBD2 as a possible D gene (5 bases). This CDR3 has 12 amino acids. The germline V and J ends were trimmed by 11 bases and 1 base, with 10 bases remaining between them. CDR1 is SNHLY and CDR2 is FYNNEI in the germline V gene. The CDR3 loop is CAGMEGTDTQYF. The CDR3 region has the DNA TGTGCCGGAATGGAGGGCACAGATACGCAGTATTTT.

The genes are TRBV7-6 and TRBJ2-7; D is unclear. V gave up 4 bases and J gave up 3 bases, with 10 bases separating them. The CDR3 runs 13 residues. CDR1 and CDR2 from the germline V gene are SGHVS and FNYEAQ. This CDR3 is CASSYNSGYEQYF. CDR3 coding DNA: TGTGCCAGCAGCTACAACAGTGGCTACGAGCAGTACTTC.

The chain joins TRBV27 to TRBJ1-1; D perhaps matches TRBD1 (5 bases). V dropped 1 base and J dropped 9 bases, with 30 bases sitting between them. Germline V gene data show CDR1 as MNHEY and CDR2 as SMNVEV (reference sequence). The CDR3 spans 19 residues. The CDR3 loop reads CASSLCGTVRICGETKAFF. The CDR3 coding sequence is TGTGCCAGCAGTTTATGTGGGACTGTGCGTATTTGTGGGGAAACTAAAGCTTTCTTT.

This clonotype was picked up a small number of times. The chain has TRBV4-3 and TRBJ2-2; the D gene is possibly TRBD1 (5 bases). Germline values: CDR1 LGHNA, CDR2 YSLEER. Trimming shortened V by 3 bases and J by 7 bases, and 12 bases separated the two germline ends. The CDR3 runs to 14 residues. Here the CDR3 reads CASSHDSEFGELFF. The CDR3 DNA sequence: TGCGCCAGCAGCCATGACAGTGAATTCGGGGAGCTGTTTTTT.